The present T cell receptor beta chain was sequenced within a study of shared clonotypes between healthy human individuals. Study-wide results and limits: Generation probability values for non-shared clonotypes were lower than those for clonotypes shared by all four donors.

Libraries were prepared by immunoSEQ multiplex PCR; TCRdb keeps only in-frame clonotypes and omits some of them. The data contain about 1,500,000 clones, about 96% of them singletons. As to this clone: Its specificity is not known. Other DNA sequences from this sample encode an identical CDR3 as well.

Researchers partitioned CD4+ cells into CD45RA+ naive and CD45RA-negative memory subsets. This CDR3 comprises 10 residues. V was shortened by 6 bases and J by 4 bases, with 2 bases between the two germline ends. Germline CDR1 and CDR2: KGHSH and LQKENI. Sequencing input: naive CD4+ T cells sorted from blood. Sample subset: CD45RA+ positively selected. The TCR originated in a man aged 30 to 39 in good health. The J gene is TRBJ2-3, the V gene TRBV18; D gene uncertain. The chain's CDR3 is CASSADTQYF. The DNA of the CDR3 is TGTGCCAGCTCGGCAGATACGCAGTATTTT. The complete variable domain, with remaining parts taken from reference TRBV18 and TRBJ2-3, reads NAGVMQNPRHLVRRRGQEARLRCSPMKGHSHVYWYRQLPEEGLKFMVYLQKENIIDESGMPKERFSAEFPKEGPSILRIQQVVRGDSAAYFCASSADTQYFGPGTRLTVL.